The text below deals with one TCR beta chain. Antigen specificity is unknown. CDR1 is KGHSH and CDR2 is LQKENI in the germline V gene. CDR3 length: 13 residues. V dropped 5 bases and J dropped 2 bases, with 8 bases sitting between them. As to time point: patch test 3, about 24 weeks after DPC sensitization. As for treatment: therapeutic diphenylcyclopropenone sensitization with weekly scalp DPC. This entry comes from a study of human T cells and chemical hapten exposure. Whole-study results and caveats: Those TCRs sitting above 1 in 1000 frequency stayed the same with DPC sensitization. The immune response of these alopecia patients might not match healthy individuals'.

TCRdb recomputed calls from the RACE reads with MiXCR, one row per CDR3 protein. The sample consists of tens of thousands of distinct CDR3 sequences, approximately 9.9% of them appearing once. The source was whole blood, collected in connection with sensitization to the hapten diphenylcyclopropenone (DPC). The rearrangement joins TRBV18 to TRBJ2-3, with D possibly being TRBD1 (6 bases). This sequence was found in a woman aged 40 to 55 with alopecia areata. Some clones in this sample may be carry-over from other donors' samples. DNA for the CDR3: TGTGCCAGCTCATACAGGGACACAGATACGCAGTATTTT. Translation: CASSYRDTDTQYF.